Below are 2 T cell receptor beta chains sequenced from a single sample in a study of identical twins. TCRdb passed the 5' RACE reads through MiXCR, listing each CDR3 protein once. This sample has hundreds of thousands of distinct CDR3 sequences, with more than 20% found just once. The same specimen was also included in a second study, on yellow fever vaccine responses in identical twins.

The specimen was CD4+ T cells sorted from blood. Receptor source: a woman under 30 in good health.

Regarding this clonotype: Mismatch with germline at one junction end may stem from a read error. This chain links TRBV3-1 with TRBJ2-1; D possibly corresponds to TRBD1 (6 bases). The CDR3 contains 14 residues. Germline CDR1 LGHDT, CDR2 YNNKEL (reference sequence). The CDR3 here is CASSPRTVYNEQSF. Here the CDR3 DNA reads TGTGCCAGCAGCCCGCGGACAGTCTACAATGAGCAGTCCTTC.

The rearrangement joins TRBV24-1 to TRBJ2-1; 9 bases line up with TRBD2. Trimming cost V 3 bases and J 9 bases; bases outside gene matches: 11. There are 16 residues in the CDR3. Germline CDR1 is KGHDR and CDR2 is SFDVKD. The CDR3 sequence: CATSDPRPSGMGEQFF. The CDR3 DNA is TGTGCCACCAGTGATCCCAGGCCTAGCGGGATGGGTGAGCAGTTCTTC.